This T cell receptor (beta chain) was sequenced in a study of T cells expressing NK-cell markers. Study as a whole: Cells sorted as CD3+CD56+NKG2C+, CD3+CD56+NKG2C- and CD3+CD56-NKG2C+ T cells supplied the TCR beta repertoires.

With regard to this clonotype: Its specificity is unknown.

The study's findings and limits: Also leading the CD3+CD56-NKG2C+ fraction in several donors were these clonotypes. About six donors carried dominant NKG2C+ clonotypes that made up roughly 1.0-7.0% of their CD8+ T cells.

The CDR3 has 13 residues. The germline CDR1 and CDR2 sequences are SEHNR and FQNEAQ (reference sequence). The TCR beta cDNA came from 5'RACE template switching with UMIs. TCRdb reprocessed the 5' RACE reads and stores each CDR3 protein as one record, lacking DNA. The sample includes approximately 170,000 distinct CDR3 sequences. The J gene is TRBJ1-2, the V gene TRBV7-9; TCRdb indicates TRBD1, and absent DNA this call remains unverified. This receptor was identified in a man between 18 and 69 years old in good health. The sample was blood T cells: a sorted CD56 or NKG2C T cell subset, CD4+ or CD8+ T cells, or bulk PBMC T cells (not recorded which). The CDR3 protein is CASSISGARGYTF.